The clone carrying this TCR beta chain was observed many times. As yet, its antigen is unknown. Losses at the gene ends were 2 bases for V and 4 bases for J; bases not matched to a gene: 8. The CDR3 has 17 amino acids. RNA transcripts served as the template for amplifying TCR beta CDR3 regions. The HTBI set primed first-round TCR CDR3 RT-PCR. TCRdb used MiXCR to reprocess the multiplex PCR reads, holding one entry per CDR3 protein. This table holds about 560,000 distinct CDR3 sequences, approximately 14% found once. These data come from a study of T cells in Graves' hyperthyroidism and ophthalmopathy. Overall study findings and caveats: Median prediction lead before ophthalmopathy onset was roughly 6 months with the model.

Over 18 months, lack of ophthalmopathy progression marked Graves' hyperthyroidism as stable. Used for diagnoses were clinical symptoms, serum thyroxine and TRAb, thyroid ultrasound and orbital computed tomography. This chain connects TRBV12-3 or TRBV12-4 to TRBJ2-1; 10 bases are shared with TRBD2. This clonotype was obtained from a woman aged 25-40 years with Graves' hyperthyroidism. Sequencing input: blood. CDR3 nucleotides: TGTGCCAGCAGTTTAAGGGCTAGCGGGAGAGGGTACAATGAGCAGTTCTTC. Its translation: CASSLRASGRGYNEQFF.